This entry lists 8 T cell receptor beta chains sequenced from one sample in a study of cytomegalovirus exposure and HLA in healthy donors. The PCR employed 60 Vbeta primers together with 13 Jbeta primers. This table comes from immunoSEQ multiplex PCR, and its TCRdb copy is limited to in-frame clones, with some not included. The table records some 120,000 clones, about 8.6% of them present only once. The sequencing input was PBMCs. The receptors were gathered from a woman in her forties in good health and CMV-seropositive.

This clone has only a few counts. The V call is TRBV19, the J call TRBJ2-5, with D tentatively TRBD1 (6 bases). Germline values: CDR1 LNHDA, CDR2 SQIVND (reference sequence). This CDR3 spans 13 amino acids. Trimming removed 1 base at V and 9 bases at J, with 12 bases between. CDR3: CASSIGSPGAQYF. The CDR3 DNA reads as TGTGCCAGTAGTATAGGTTCCCCAGGGGCCCAGTACTTC.

V usage is TRBV19 and J usage is TRBJ1-5; D is uncertain. CDR1 LNHDA and CDR2 SQIVND come from the germline V gene (reference sequence). The germline V and J ends were trimmed by 6 bases and 4 bases, with 7 bases remaining between them. CDR3 length equals 12 residues. The CDR3 is CASRLPNQPQHF. In DNA form, the CDR3 reads TGTGCCAGTAGACTTCCTAATCAGCCCCAGCATTTT.

This clone was detected only a few times. This chain links TRBV5-6 with TRBJ2-6; TRBD1 aligns across 8 bases. CDR1 is SGHDT and CDR2 is YYEEEE in the germline V gene. V was pared by 4 bases and J by 4 bases, with 10 bases of the junction left unmatched. This CDR3 has 17 residues. CDR3 sequence: CASSGVRTGRGANVLTF. In DNA form, the CDR3 reads TGTGCCAGCAGCGGAGTAAGGACAGGGCGCGGGGCCAACGTCCTGACTTTC.

V gene TRBV2 combines with J gene TRBJ1-5; TRBD1 might be the D (5 bases). Germline V lookup: CDR1 SNHLY, CDR2 FYNNEI. Between the trimmed V and J ends, which lost 4 bases and 5 bases, there was a span of 15 bases. The CDR3 contains 15 residues. CDR3 in amino acids: CASSGQLREDQPQHF. CDR3 in DNA: TGTGCCAGCAGTGGACAGCTACGAGAGGATCAGCCCCAGCATTTT.

The chain uses TRBV19 and TRBJ2-1; D is unresolved. V was shortened by 6 bases and J by 7 bases, with 10 bases between the two germline ends. CDR1 and CDR2 (germline): LNHDA, SQIVND (reference sequence). The CDR3 has 12 amino acids. The CDR3 protein is CASSPSRNEQFF. The CDR3 bases are TGTGCCAGTAGCCCTTCTCGGAATGAGCAGTTCTTC.

V and J are TRBV5-6 and TRBJ2-3; 7 nucleotides line up with TRBD1. In germline, CDR1 is SGHDT, CDR2 YYEEEE. The CDR3 has 15 amino acids. Losses at the gene ends were 2 bases for V and 5 bases for J; bases not matched to a gene: 8. The CDR3 region has the DNA TGTGCCAGCAGCTTAGGGCAGGGGGTCGGAGATACGCAGTATTTT. Residues: CASSLGQGVGDTQYF.

The sample holds a few counts of this clone. The rearrangement links TRBV5-1 to TRBJ2-2, with D possibly matching TRBD2 (5 bases). The length of the CDR3 is 15 residues. V gave up 0 bases and J gave up 4 bases, with 10 bases separating them. Germline CDR1 and CDR2: SGHRS and YFSETQ. Written as DNA, the CDR3 is TGCGCCAGCAGCTTGGTTCGGGAAGCCACCGGGGAGCTGTTTTTT. Translated: CASSLVREATGELFF.

CDR3 amino acids: CASSTDRASNEKLFF. The CDR3 DNA sequence: TGTGCCAGCTCAACTGACAGGGCGTCTAATGAAAAACTGTTTTTT. The rearrangement joins TRBV18 to TRBJ1-4; 7 positions match TRBD1. Germline V gene lookup returns CDR1 KGHSH and CDR2 LQKENI. The CDR3 has 15 amino acids. J was trimmed by 3 bases and V by 5 bases; bases with no gene match: 6. Supplemented by reference TRBV18 and TRBJ1-4, the full variable domain reads NAGVMQNPRHLVRRRGQEARLRCSPMKGHSHVYWYRQLPEEGLKFMVYLQKENIIDESGMPKERFSAEFPKEGPSILRIQQVVRGDSAAYFCASSTDRASNEKLFFGSGTQLSVL.